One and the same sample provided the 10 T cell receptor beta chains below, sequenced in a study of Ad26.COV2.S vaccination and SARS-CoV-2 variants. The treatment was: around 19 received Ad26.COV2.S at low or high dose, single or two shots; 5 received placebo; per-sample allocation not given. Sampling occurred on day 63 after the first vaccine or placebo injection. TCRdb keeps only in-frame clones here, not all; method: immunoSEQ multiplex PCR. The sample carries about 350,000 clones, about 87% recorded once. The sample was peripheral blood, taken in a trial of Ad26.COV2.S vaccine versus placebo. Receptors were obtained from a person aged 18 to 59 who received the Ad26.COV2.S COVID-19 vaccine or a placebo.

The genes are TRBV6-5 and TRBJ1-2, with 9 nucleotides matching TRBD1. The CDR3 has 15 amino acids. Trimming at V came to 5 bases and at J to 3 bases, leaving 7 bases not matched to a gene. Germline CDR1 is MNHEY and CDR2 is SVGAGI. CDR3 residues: CASSLIGQGYYGYTF. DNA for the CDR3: TGTGCCAGCAGTCTCATCGGACAGGGGTACTATGGCTACACCTTC.

The DNA for the CDR3 is TGTGCCAGCAGTTTATCGTTCGGCTACGAGCAGTACTTC. Amino acids: CASSLSFGYEQYF. This sequence joins TRBV27 and TRBJ2-7, with D unclear. Germline lookup yields CDR1 MNHEY and CDR2 SMNVEV (reference sequence). CDR3 length equals 13 residues. V was cut by 0 bases and J by 3 bases, with 6 bases left in between.

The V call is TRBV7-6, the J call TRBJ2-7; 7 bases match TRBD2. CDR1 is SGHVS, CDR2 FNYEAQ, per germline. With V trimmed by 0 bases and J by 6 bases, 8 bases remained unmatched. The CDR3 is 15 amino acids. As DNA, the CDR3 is TGTGCCAGCAGCTTAGCGGGCAGGGAGGGAGGCGAGCAGTACTTC. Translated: CASSLAGREGGEQYF.

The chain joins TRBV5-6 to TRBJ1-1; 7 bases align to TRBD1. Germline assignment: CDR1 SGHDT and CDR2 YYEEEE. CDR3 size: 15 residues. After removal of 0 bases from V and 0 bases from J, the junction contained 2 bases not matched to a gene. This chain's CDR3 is CASSLGTGLNTEAFF. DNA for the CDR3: TGTGCCAGCAGCTTGGGGACAGGATTGAACACTGAAGCTTTCTTT.

The CDR3 coding sequence is TGTGCCAGCAGTCCCGTTAGGACCTACGAGCAGTACTTC. Protein: CASSPVRTYEQYF. The rearrangement uses TRBV28 and TRBJ2-7; D unresolved. V lost 5 bases, J lost 2 bases, and 10 bases lay in between. The CDR3 sequence is 13 residues long. Germline V gene data show CDR1 as MDHEN and CDR2 as SYDVKM. The variable domain in full, with the rest retrieved from reference TRBV28 and TRBJ2-7, is DVKVTQSSRYLVKRTGEKVFLECVQDMDHENMFWYRQDPGLGLRLIYFSYDVKMKEKGDIPEGYSVSREKKERFSLILESASTNQTSMYLCASSPVRTYEQYFGPGTRLTVT.

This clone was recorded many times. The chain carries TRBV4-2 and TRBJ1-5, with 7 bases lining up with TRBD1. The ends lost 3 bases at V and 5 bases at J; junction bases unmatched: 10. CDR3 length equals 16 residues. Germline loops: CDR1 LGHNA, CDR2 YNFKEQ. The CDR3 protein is CASSHSDRDGYQPQHF. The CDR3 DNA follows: TGTGCCAGCAGCCATTCCGACAGGGACGGGTATCAGCCCCAGCATTTT.

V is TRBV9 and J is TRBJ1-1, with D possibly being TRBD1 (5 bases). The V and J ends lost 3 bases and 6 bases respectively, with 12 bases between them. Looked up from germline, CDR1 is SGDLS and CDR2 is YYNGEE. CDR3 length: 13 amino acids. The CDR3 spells CASSAAGTAEAFF. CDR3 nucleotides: TGTGCCAGCAGCGCAGCAGGGACTGCTGAAGCTTTCTTT.

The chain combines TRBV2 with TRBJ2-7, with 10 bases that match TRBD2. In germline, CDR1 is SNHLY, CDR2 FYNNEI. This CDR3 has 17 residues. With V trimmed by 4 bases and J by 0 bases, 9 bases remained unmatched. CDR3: CASSVASGRIASYEQYF. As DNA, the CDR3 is TGTGCCAGCAGTGTCGCTAGCGGGAGAATAGCCTCCTACGAGCAGTACTTC.

The CDR3 bases are TGTGCCAGTAGGGTAACATGGACAGCGGAGTTACGGTCATTGTACTTC. Its protein product is CASRVTWTAELRSLYF. This chain connects TRBV19 to TRBJ2-4, with a weak D call TRBD1 (6 bases). From germline, CDR1 is LNHDA and CDR2 SQIVND (reference sequence). This CDR3 has 16 residues. V was clipped by 6 bases and J by 15 bases, with 30 bases between them.

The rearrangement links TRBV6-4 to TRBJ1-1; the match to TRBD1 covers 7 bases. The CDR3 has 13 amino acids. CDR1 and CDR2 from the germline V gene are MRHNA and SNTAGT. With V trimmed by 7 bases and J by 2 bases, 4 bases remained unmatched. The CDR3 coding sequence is TGTGCCAGCAAGGGGGCGGTTAACACTGAAGCTTTCTTT. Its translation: CASKGAVNTEAFF.